The clone carrying this TCR beta chain has at least ten counts. The antigen is undetermined. The data were obtained in a study of neurological immune-mediated disorders. From the 5' RACE reads, TCRdb called clonotypes with MiXCR, one entry per CDR3 protein. The data hold 84,000 or so distinct CDR3 sequences, with 4.3% observed a single time. Trimming removed 0 bases at V and 2 bases at J, with 16 bases between. The germline CDR1 and CDR2 sequences are MGHRA and YSYEKL. This CDR3 contains 17 residues. Noted time point: longitudinal time-point 3. Study-level points and caveats: In HTLV-1-associated myelopathy, TCR clonal expansion was greatest, whereas multiple sclerosis had the least, falling below healthy controls. One cluster of related CDR3 sequences contained, by phylogenetic grouping, the repertoires of 18 of 34 multiple sclerosis patients and formed a possible signature.

The chain joins TRBV4-1 to TRBJ2-5; D is perhaps TRBD2 (6 bases). Sequenced sample: PBMCs. The TCR sequence derives from a woman in her sixties with multiple sclerosis. The CDR3 DNA reads as TGCGCCAGCAGCCAAGATCGCCTAGCGTCTCAACAAGAGACCCAGTACTTC. Translation: CASSQDRLASQQETQYF.